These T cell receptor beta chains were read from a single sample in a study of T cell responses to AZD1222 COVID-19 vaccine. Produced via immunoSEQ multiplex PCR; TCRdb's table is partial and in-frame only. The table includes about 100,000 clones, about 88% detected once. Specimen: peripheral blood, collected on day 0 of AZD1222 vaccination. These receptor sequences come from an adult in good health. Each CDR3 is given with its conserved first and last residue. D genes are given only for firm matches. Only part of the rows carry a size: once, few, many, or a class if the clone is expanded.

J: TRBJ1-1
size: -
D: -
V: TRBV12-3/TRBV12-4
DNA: TGTGCCAGCAGCCTACAGTTAAGTGAAGCTTTCTTT
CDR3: CASSLQLSEAFF

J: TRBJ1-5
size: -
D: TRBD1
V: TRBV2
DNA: TGTGCCAGCAGTCGACGCGGGACAGGGAGCAATCAGCCCCAGCATTTT
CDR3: CASSRRGTGSNQPQHF

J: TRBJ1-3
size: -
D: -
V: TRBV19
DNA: TGTGCCAGCAAGGGAGGCACCACCCCGAACACCATATATTTT
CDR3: CASKGGTTPNTIYF

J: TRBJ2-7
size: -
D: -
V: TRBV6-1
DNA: TGTGCCAGCAGTGAACCAGGTTTCGACGACGAGCAGTACTTC
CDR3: CASSEPGFDDEQYF

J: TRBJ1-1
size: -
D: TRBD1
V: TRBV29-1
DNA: TGCAGCGCCGCGGGGACAGAAAAGAACACTGAAGCTTTCTTT
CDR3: CSAAGTEKNTEAFF

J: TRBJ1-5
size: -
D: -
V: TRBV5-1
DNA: TGCGCCAGCAGTGGGGATAGCAATCAGCCCCAGCATTTT
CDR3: CASSGDSNQPQHF

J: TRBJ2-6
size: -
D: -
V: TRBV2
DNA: TGTGCCAGCAGTTTAAGTGGGACGGTGATCTTCTCTGGGGCCAACGTCCTGACTTTC
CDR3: CASSLSGTVIFSGANVLTF

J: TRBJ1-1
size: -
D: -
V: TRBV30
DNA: TGTGCCTGGAGGGGGGGGGAGCCGAACACTGAAGCTTTCTTT
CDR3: CAWRGGEPNTEAFF

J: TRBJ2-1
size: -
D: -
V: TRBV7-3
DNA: TGTGCCAGCAGCTTAGGGTCCCAGGGGTCCTACAATGAGCAGTTCTTC
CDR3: CASSLGSQGSYNEQFF

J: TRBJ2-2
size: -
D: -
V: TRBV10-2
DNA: TGCGCCAGCAGTGTACGGGAAAACACCGGGGAGCTGTTTTTT
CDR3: CASSVRENTGELFF

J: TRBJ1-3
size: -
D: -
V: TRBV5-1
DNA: TGCGCCAGCAGCTTGGAAGCTCTGGGACTAGGAAACACCATATATTTT
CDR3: CASSLEALGLGNTIYF

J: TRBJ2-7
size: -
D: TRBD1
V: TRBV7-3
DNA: TGTGCCAGCAGCTTTCGACAGGGGATCCCCTACGAGCAGTACTTC
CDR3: CASSFRQGIPYEQYF

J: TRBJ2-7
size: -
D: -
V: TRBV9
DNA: TGTGCCAGCAGCGTAGACGGGGCTTCTTACGAGCAGTACTTC
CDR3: CASSVDGASYEQYF

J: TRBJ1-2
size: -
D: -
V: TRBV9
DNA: TGTGCCAGCAGCGTAGGGGTTTTGAGGGGCGCTAATGGCTACACCTTC
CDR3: CASSVGVLRGANGYTF

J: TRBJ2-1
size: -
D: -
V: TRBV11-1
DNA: TGTGCCAGCAGCTTATCTCGGAGCTCCTACAATGAGCAGTTCTTC
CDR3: CASSLSRSSYNEQFF

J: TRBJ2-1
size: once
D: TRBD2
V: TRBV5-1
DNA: TGCGCCAGCACTAGGGAGCGGGGCTCCTACAATGAGCAGTTCTTC
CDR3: CASTRERGSYNEQFF

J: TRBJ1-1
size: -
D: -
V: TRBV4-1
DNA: TGCGCCAGCAGCCAAGGTGCAGGGACTGAAGCTTTCTTT
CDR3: CASSQGAGTEAFF

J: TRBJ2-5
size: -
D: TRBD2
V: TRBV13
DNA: TGTGCCAGCAGCGCGGCGGGACTAGCGGGTGACGAGACCCAGTACTTC
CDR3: CASSAAGLAGDETQYF

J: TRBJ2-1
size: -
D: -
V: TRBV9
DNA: TGTGCCAGCAGCGAACCTTGGGGGGATAATGAGCAGTTCTTC
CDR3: CASSEPWGDNEQFF

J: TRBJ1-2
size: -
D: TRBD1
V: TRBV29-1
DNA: TGCAGCGTCAAGGACAGGGGAGGGTATGGCTACACCTTC
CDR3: CSVKDRGGYGYTF

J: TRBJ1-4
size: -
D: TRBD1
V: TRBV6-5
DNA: TGTGCCAGCAGCCATAGACAGGGGTTGGATGAAAAACTGTTTTTT
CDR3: CASSHRQGLDEKLFF

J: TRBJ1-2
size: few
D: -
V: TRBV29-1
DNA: TGCAGCGTTGAAGGGGGGGTTAATTATGGCTACACCTTC
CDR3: CSVEGGVNYGYTF

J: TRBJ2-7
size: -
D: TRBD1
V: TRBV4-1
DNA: TGCGCCAGCAGCCAAGAACAGGGGACCTGGGACGAGCAGTACTTC
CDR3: CASSQEQGTWDEQYF

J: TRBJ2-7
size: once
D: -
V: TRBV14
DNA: TGTGCCAGCAGCCAAGTTCACAATTTCCTCTCCTACGAGCAGTACTTC
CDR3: CASSQVHNFLSYEQYF

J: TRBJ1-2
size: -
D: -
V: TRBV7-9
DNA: TGTGCCAGCAGCTTAGACTCAGGTGGCGGCTACACCTTC
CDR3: CASSLDSGGGYTF

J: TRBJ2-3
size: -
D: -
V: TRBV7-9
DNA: TGTGCCAGCAGCTTACTGCTGTGGGGGGACACAGATACGCAGTATTTT
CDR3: CASSLLLWGDTDTQYF

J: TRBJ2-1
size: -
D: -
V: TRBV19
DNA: TGTGCCAGTTCGGTGGGGGGGCCTACAATGAGCAATGAGCAGTTCTTC
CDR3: CASSVGGPTMSNEQFF

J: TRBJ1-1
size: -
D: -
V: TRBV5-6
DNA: TGTGCCAGCAGCTTGAGGAACACTGAAGCTTTCTTT
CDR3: CASSLRNTEAFF

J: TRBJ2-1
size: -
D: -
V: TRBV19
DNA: TGTGCCAGTACCTCTCCGGGGGCCTACAATGAGCAGTTCTTC
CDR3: CASTSPGAYNEQFF

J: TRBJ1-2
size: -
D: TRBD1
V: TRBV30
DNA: TGTGCCTGGACCCAACCCCTCGGACAGGGGGACTATGGCTACACCTTC
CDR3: CAWTQPLGQGDYGYTF

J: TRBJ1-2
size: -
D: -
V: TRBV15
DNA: TGTGCCACCAGCCGCGGACAGTCTTATGGCTACACCTTC
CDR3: CATSRGQSYGYTF

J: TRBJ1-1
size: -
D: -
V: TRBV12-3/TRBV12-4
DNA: TGTGCCAGCAGTTTCTCGGGAGAAGCTTTCTTT
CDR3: CASSFSGEAFF

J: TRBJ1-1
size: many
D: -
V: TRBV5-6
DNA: TGTGCCAGCAGCCTCAACTCAGGGTATCCTGAAGCTTTCTTT
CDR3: CASSLNSGYPEAFF

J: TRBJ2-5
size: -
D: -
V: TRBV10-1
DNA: TGCGCCAGCAGTGCCCGAGGTGGAGGGGGCATCGGGGAGACCCAGTACTTC
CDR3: CASSARGGGGIGETQYF

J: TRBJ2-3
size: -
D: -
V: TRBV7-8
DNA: TGTGCCAGCAGCTTAGTAACTAGTGGGGGGGCCACAGATACGCAGTATTTT
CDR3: CASSLVTSGGATDTQYF

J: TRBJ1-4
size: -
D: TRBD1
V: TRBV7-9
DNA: TGTGCCAGCAGCTTAGACAGGGGGCGCGATGAAAAACTGTTTTTT
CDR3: CASSLDRGRDEKLFF

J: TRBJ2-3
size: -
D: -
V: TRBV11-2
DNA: TGTGCCAGCAGCTTAGATCGCCCTACTAGCACAGATACGCAGTATTTT
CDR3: CASSLDRPTSTDTQYF

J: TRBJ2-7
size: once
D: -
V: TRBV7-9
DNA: TGTGCCAGCAGCCCGTACTCGACAGACAAACCCTACGAGCAGTACTTC
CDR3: CASSPYSTDKPYEQYF

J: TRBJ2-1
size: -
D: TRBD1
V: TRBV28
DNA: TGTGCCAGCAGTGGACAGGACAGGGGCGACATTGGCTTAGAATTCTTC
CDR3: CASSGQDRGDIGLEFF

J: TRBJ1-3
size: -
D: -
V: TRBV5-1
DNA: TGCGCCAGCAGCTTGTACGACTCGACGGGAAACACCATATATTTT
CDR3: CASSLYDSTGNTIYF

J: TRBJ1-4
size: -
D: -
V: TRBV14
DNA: TGTGCCAGCAGCCAAGATTCCCCAGGCCATAATGAAAAACTGTTTTTT
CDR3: CASSQDSPGHNEKLFF

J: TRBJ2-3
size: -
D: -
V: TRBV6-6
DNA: TGTGCCAGCAGTTCCTTGGATGGGACTAGCACAGATACGCAGTATTTT
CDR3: CASSSLDGTSTDTQYF

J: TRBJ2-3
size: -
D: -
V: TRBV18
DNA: TGTGCCAGCTCACTCCGCGTGGGGGCCAGCACAGATACGCAGTATTTT
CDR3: CASSLRVGASTDTQYF

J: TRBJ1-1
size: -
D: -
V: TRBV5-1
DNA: TGCGCCAGCAGCTTGGACGGTGACACTGAAGCTTTCTTT
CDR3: CASSLDGDTEAFF

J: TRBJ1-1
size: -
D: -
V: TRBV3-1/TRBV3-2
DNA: TGTGCCAGCAGCCAAGATCTCCAGGGACTTAAAGCTTTCTTT
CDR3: CASSQDLQGLKAFF

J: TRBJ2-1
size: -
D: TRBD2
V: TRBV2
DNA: TGTGCCAGCAGTCGTAGTGGGGGGGCCTACAATGAGCAGTTCTTC
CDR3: CASSRSGGAYNEQFF

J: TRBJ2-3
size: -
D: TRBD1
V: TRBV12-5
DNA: TGTGCTAGTGGTTGGAATTGGGACAGCACCGGTTCAGATACGCAGTATTTT
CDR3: CASGWNWDSTGSDTQYF

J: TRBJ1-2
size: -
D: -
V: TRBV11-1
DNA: TGTGCCAGCAGTAGAGAACCGGGACCCAACTATGGCTACACCTTC
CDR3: CASSREPGPNYGYTF

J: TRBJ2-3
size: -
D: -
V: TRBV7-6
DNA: TGTGCCAGCAGCCCACTAACAGGGACCGCAGATACGCAGTATTTT
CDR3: CASSPLTGTADTQYF

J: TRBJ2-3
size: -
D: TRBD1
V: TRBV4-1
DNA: TGCGCCAGCAGCCCAGAGGGACAGCCAAGAGATACGCAGTATTTT
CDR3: CASSPEGQPRDTQYF

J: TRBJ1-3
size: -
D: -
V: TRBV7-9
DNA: TGTGCCAGCAGCTTAGGGGGAGCGTCTCCAACAAACACCATATATTTT
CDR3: CASSLGGASPTNTIYF